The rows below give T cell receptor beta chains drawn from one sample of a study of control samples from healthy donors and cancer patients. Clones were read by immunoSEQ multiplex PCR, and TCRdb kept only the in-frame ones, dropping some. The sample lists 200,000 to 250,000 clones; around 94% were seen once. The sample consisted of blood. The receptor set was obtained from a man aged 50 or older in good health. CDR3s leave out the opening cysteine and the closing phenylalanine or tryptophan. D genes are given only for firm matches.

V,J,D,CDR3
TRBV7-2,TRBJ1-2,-,ASSGRTAGLGYT
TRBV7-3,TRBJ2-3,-,ASSLGLPDTQY
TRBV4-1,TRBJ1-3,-,ASSQDQVGNTIY
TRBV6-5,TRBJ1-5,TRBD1,ASSTTGGRNQPQH
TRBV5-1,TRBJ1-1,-,ASSHGPSTPTEAF
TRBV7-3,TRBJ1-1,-,ASTTTGSEAF
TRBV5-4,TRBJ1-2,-,ASSPSGTGYT
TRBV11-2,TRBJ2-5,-,ASSPQETQY
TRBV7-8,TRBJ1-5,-,ASSLEWDQPQH
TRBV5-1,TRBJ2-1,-,ASSLQNNEQF
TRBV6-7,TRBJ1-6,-,ASSWGSGAPLH
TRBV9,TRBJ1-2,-,ASSRTQSNYGYT
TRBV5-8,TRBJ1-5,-,ATGRDFPGNQPQH
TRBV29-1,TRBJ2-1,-,SVGDSYNEQF
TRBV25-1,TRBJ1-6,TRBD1,ASSTGGYSPLH
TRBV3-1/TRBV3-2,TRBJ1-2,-,ASSEGPTYGYT
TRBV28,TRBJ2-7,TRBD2,ASSGTSGAYEQY
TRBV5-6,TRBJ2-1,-,ASSSSPSSEQF
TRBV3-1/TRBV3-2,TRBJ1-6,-,ASSHALSPLH
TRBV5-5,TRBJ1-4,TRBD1,ASTSGGTNEKLF
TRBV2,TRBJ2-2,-,ASSDDSPGELF
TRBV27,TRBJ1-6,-,ASSFPGAISPLH
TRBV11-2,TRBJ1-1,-,ASSLRAGLGEAF
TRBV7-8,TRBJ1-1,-,ASSRWPGAAF
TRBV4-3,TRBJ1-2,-,ASSQGPTAAASYGYT
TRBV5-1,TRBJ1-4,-,ASSSLSSATNEKLF
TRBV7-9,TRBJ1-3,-,ASSLVPPSGNTIY
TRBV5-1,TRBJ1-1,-,ASSQQDSGTSEAF
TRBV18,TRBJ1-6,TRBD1,ASSPTGTGRGLNSPLH
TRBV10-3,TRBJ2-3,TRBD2,AISESARGGGPDTQY
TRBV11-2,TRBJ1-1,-,ASSSSTGNTEAF
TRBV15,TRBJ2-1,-,ATGRGSPYNEQF
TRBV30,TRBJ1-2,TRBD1,AWSVQGATKNGYT
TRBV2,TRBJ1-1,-,ASRYQGRDSEAF
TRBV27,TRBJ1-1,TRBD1,ASSFRGTDTEAF
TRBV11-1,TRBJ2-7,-,ASSLTAYYEQY